The rows below give T cell receptor beta chains drawn from one sample of a study of T-cell memory formation after mild COVID-19. One entry per CDR3 protein, called by TCRdb with MiXCR from the 5' RACE reads. Among about 350,000 distinct CDR3 sequences listed, 20% to 25% were seen once. The sample taken for sequencing was PBMCs or a T cell subset sorted from them (not recorded which). These receptors were taken from a man aged 18-30 years who had mild COVID-19 (a few samples of this study predate the infection). Cell type and time point are not known. The CDR3 runs from the conserved cysteine through the conserved F or W. D genes are given only for firm matches. Clone size is not always given. Where it is, it says once, few, many or a class for expanded clones.

V,J,D,size,CDR3,DNA
TRBV25-1,TRBJ2-3,.,many,CASGGTSGLDTQYF,TGTGCCAGCGGAGGGACATCGGGGTTGGATACGCAGTATTTT
TRBV5-6,TRBJ2-3,TRBD2,.,CASSPWSLLAGGGDTQYF,TGTGCCAGCAGCCCCTGGAGCCTACTAGCGGGGGGAGGAGATACGCAGTATTTT
TRBV4-2,TRBJ1-5,.,.,CASSQRTGVDQPQHF,TGTGCCAGCAGCCAACGCACAGGAGTCGATCAGCCCCAGCATTTT
TRBV12-3/TRBV12-4,TRBJ1-1,TRBD1,.,CASSLRDRATEAFF,TGTGCCAGCAGTTTACGGGACAGGGCCACTGAAGCTTTCTTT
TRBV6-6,TRBJ2-1,.,.,CASSYVGPSYNEQFF,TGTGCCAGCAGTTATGTGGGTCCCTCCTACAATGAGCAGTTCTTC
TRBV5-4,TRBJ2-5,.,.,CASSRGGVGARETQYF,TGTGCCAGCAGCAGGGGGGGCGTGGGGGCGAGGGAGACCCAGTACTTC
TRBV4-3,TRBJ1-2,.,.,CASSQALPPPDYTF,TGCGCCAGCAGCCAAGCCCTCCCCCCGCCCGACTACACATTC
TRBV4-2,TRBJ2-5,TRBD2,many,CASSQRTSGGQETQYF,TGTGCCAGCAGCCAACGGACTAGCGGGGGTCAAGAGACCCAGTACTTC
TRBV12-3/TRBV12-4,TRBJ1-2,.,few,CASSLRRYGYTF,TGTGCCAGCAGCCTAAGACGGTATGGCTACACCTTC
TRBV4-3,TRBJ1-4,TRBD1,many,CASSQEATWTGGNEKLFF,TGCGCCAGCAGCCAAGAAGCTACCTGGACAGGGGGAAATGAAAAACTGTTTTTT
TRBV19,TRBJ1-5,.,once,CAHAGTHGQPQHF,TGTGCCCACGCGGGGACCCATGGTCAGCCCCAGCATTTT
TRBV3-1,TRBJ2-1,TRBD2,few,CASSRVAGAEQFF,TGTGCCAGCAGCCGGGTAGCGGGGGCTGAGCAGTTCTTC
TRBV6-2/TRBV6-3,TRBJ1-4,.,.,CASRPQGHYGKLIF,TGTGCCAGCAGACCACAAGGGCACTACGGAAAACTGATTTTT
TRBV20-1,TRBJ2-3,.,.,CSVFRVDTQYF,TGCAGTGTTTTTAGGGTCGATACGCAGTATTTT
TRBV6-5,TRBJ1-2,.,.,CASRPWRTPGYGYTF,TGTGCCAGCAGACCTTGGAGGACACCCGGCTATGGCTACACCTTC
TRBV30,TRBJ1-1,.,.,CAWSGEGYTEAFF,TGTGCCTGGAGTGGCGAGGGGTACACTGAAGCTTTCTTT
TRBV6-2/TRBV6-3,TRBJ1-5,.,few,CASSWDDGGNQPQHF,TGTGCCAGCAGCTGGGACGATGGGGGCAATCAGCCCCAGCATTTT
TRBV5-1,TRBJ1-1,.,.,CASNLVLRSRNTEAFF,TGCGCCAGCAACTTAGTCCTCAGGAGTAGGAACACTGAAGCTTTCTTT
TRBV29-1,TRBJ2-5,.,few,CSPCWETQYF,TGCAGCCCCTGCTGGGAGACCCAGTACTTC
TRBV29-1,TRBJ2-3,.,many,CSVQLDLADTQYF,TGCAGCGTACAACTAGATCTGGCAGATACGCAGTATTTT
TRBV20-1,TRBJ1-1,TRBD1,few,CSARGTGTKAEAFF,TGCAGTGCTAGAGGGACAGGGACGAAGGCTGAAGCTTTCTTT
TRBV25-1,TRBJ2-5,.,few,CASYSEGGTQYF,TGTGCCAGCTATAGCGAGGGTGGGACCCAGTACTTC
TRBV12-3/TRBV12-4,TRBJ1-1,.,many,CATNFYGAPTQEAFF,TGTGCCACCAATTTTTACGGGGCTCCTACACAGGAAGCTTTCTTT
TRBV6-2/TRBV6-3,TRBJ2-1,TRBD2,.,CASSYIGLAGEQFF,TGTGCCAGCAGTTACATCGGACTAGCTGGTGAGCAGTTCTTC
TRBV20-1,TRBJ2-5,TRBD2,.,CSARGEAGGETQYF,TGCAGTGCTAGAGGCGAGGCGGGGGGGGAGACCCAGTACTTC
TRBV20-1,TRBJ2-1,TRBD1,.,CSAADRANYNEQFF,TGCAGTGCGGCCGACAGGGCTAATTACAATGAGCAGTTCTTC
TRBV12-3/TRBV12-4,TRBJ2-2,TRBD1,.,CASTGTGVWAVELFF,TGTGCCAGCACCGGGACAGGGGTGTGGGCCGTGGAGCTGTTTTTT
TRBV7-2,TRBJ2-2,.,.,CASSFGIGYAGELFF,TGTGCCAGCAGCTTCGGCATCGGGTACGCCGGGGAGCTGTTTTTT
TRBV5-4,TRBJ2-7,.,.,CASSLAQGRAPYEQYF,TGTGCCAGCAGCTTGGCTCAAGGGCGGGCTCCCTACGAGCAGTACTTC
TRBV7-7,TRBJ2-2,.,.,CASSLARAGELFF,TGTGCCAGCAGCTTAGCCCGAGCCGGGGAGCTGTTTTTT
TRBV27,TRBJ2-2,.,.,CASRAAGELFF,TGTGCCAGCAGAGCGGCCGGGGAGCTGTTTTTT
TRBV29-1,TRBJ2-3,.,.,CSVDRQAEDTQYF,TGCAGCGTTGACCGCCAGGCGGAAGATACGCAGTATTTT
TRBV12-3/TRBV12-4,TRBJ1-3,.,few,CASSSAFGNTIYF,TGTGCCAGCAGCTCTGCGTTTGGAAACACCATATATTTT